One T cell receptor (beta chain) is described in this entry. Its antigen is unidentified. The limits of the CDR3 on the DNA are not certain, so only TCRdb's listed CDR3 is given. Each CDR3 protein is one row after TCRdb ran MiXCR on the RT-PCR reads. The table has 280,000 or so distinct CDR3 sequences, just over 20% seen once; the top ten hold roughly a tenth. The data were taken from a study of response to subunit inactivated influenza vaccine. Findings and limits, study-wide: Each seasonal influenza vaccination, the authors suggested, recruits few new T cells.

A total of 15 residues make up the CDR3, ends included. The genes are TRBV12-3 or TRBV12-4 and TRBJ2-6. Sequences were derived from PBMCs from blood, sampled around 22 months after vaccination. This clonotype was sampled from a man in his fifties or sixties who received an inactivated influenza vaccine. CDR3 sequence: CASSFRAFCANVLTF.